Listed here are 28 T cell receptor beta chains from one sample, sequenced in a study of blood T cells in healthy people across ages. Primers used in a second PCR of roughly 6 to 12 cycles were a sample-barcoded 5' primer and a J-beta primer mix. TCRdb recomputed calls from the 5' RACE reads with MiXCR, one row per CDR3 protein. The table has roughly 1.5 million distinct CDR3 sequences, roughly 43% seen once; the top ten hold about 4%. Source material: blood. These receptors originate from a young woman in good health.

This clonotype was seen more than once but under ten times. This sequence may be a read error, since a much larger clone differs from it by one base. This chain connects TRBV27 to TRBJ1-2; maybe TRBD1 (5 bases). Trimming removed 4 bases from V and 6 bases from J, with 12 bases in between. Per the germline V gene, CDR1 is MNHEY and CDR2 is SMNVEV (reference sequence). The CDR3 consists of 13 residues. As DNA, the CDR3 is TGTGCCAGCAGTTGCGAGGGGAGCGATGGCTACACCTTC. Protein sequence: CASSCEGSDGYTF.

The table lists this clonotype with many counts. The gene calls are TRBV4-1 and TRBJ1-1, with 8 positions matching TRBD1. Germline CDR1 is MGHRA and CDR2 is YSYEKL. The CDR3 extends over 15 amino acids. The J segment lost 1 base and the V segment lost 3 bases, leaving 4 bases of the junction unmatched. CDR3 amino acids: CASSQRTGRNTEAFF. The CDR3 DNA follows: TGCGCCAGCAGCCAGCGGACAGGGCGGAACACTGAAGCTTTCTTT.

The V call is TRBV30, the J call TRBJ1-2, with D tentatively TRBD1 (5 bases). This CDR3 contains 13 residues. Germline assignment: CDR1 GTSNPN and CDR2 SVGIG (reference sequence). Trimming took 2 bases from V and 4 from J, leaving 11 bases between them. The CDR3 nucleotides are TGTGCCTGGAGTTTGGGGGTTGCCTATGGCTACACCTTC. Encoded protein: CAWSLGVAYGYTF.

In this sample, this clonotype turned up a few times. The chain combines TRBV9 with TRBJ2-3, with 8 bases that match TRBD2. Germline V gene lookup returns CDR1 SGDLS and CDR2 YYNGEE. After removal of 2 bases from V and 4 bases from J, the junction contained 6 bases not matched to a gene. The CDR3 has 15 amino acids. The CDR3 bases are TGTGCCAGCAGCGTTTTCGCGGGGGGCCCAGATACGCAGTATTTT. Its translation: CASSVFAGGPDTQYF.

V and J are TRBV24-1 and TRBJ2-1; 10 bases map to TRBD2. With 4 bases clipped from V and 0 bases from J, the junction kept 8 bases outside the gene matches. Germline V CDR1 and CDR2: KGHDR, SFDVKD. The CDR3 is 18 residues long. CDR3 residues: CATSDSRTSGSSYNEQFF. The CDR3 coding sequence is TGTGCCACCAGTGACTCTCGGACTAGCGGCAGCTCCTACAATGAGCAGTTCTTC.

This clonotype was found a few times. This chain connects TRBV5-1 to TRBJ2-7; D unresolved. Deletions cut 3 bases from V and 0 bases from J, with 10 bases between. The length of the CDR3 is 14 residues. Germline loops: CDR1 SGHRS, CDR2 YFSETQ. CDR3 amino acids: CASSSTESSYEQYF. CDR3 nucleotide sequence: TGCGCCAGCAGCTCCACAGAGAGCTCCTACGAGCAGTACTTC. Looking up the rest from reference TRBV5-1 and TRBJ2-7 gives the full variable domain: KAGVTQTPRYLIKTRGQQVTLSCSPISGHRSVSWYQQTPGQGLQFLFEYFSETQRNKGNFPGRFSGRQFSNSRSEMNVSTLELGDSALYLCASSSTESSYEQYFGPGTRLTVT.

The chain recombines TRBV20-1 with TRBJ2-2; no firm D call. Germline values: CDR1 DFQATT, CDR2 SNEGSKA (reference sequence). V was shortened by 0 bases and J by 2 bases, with 13 bases between the two germline ends. The CDR3 consists of 16 residues. The CDR3, as DNA: TGCAGTGCTAGAGATCTAATAACAGCCAACACCGGGGAGCTGTTTTTT. Translated: CSARDLITANTGELFF.

The DNA for the CDR3 is TGTGCCAGCAGCTTACGTAGGTTAGATAGCAATCAGCCCCAGCATTTT. Translating it yields CASSLRRLDSNQPQHF. The rearrangement links TRBV7-2 to TRBJ1-5; D is undetermined. The CDR3 has 16 amino acids. Per germline, CDR1 SGHTA and CDR2 FQGNSA. V gave up 2 bases and J gave up 0 bases, with 11 bases separating them.

As regards this clonotype: This may stem from a read error, because a much larger clone lies one nucleotide away. The chain uses TRBV5-8 and TRBJ2-3; a weak D match, TRBD2 (5 bases). In germline, CDR1 is SGHTS, CDR2 YDEGEE. This CDR3 comprises 13 residues. The CDR3 loop is CVSSYGVGDTQYF. The DNA of the CDR3 is TGTGTCAGCAGCTACGGGGTGGGAGATACGCAGTATTTT.

The chain uses TRBV27 and TRBJ2-5; D might be TRBD2 (5 bases). The J call may not be correct, given that the DNA end is closer to TRBJ2-7. The CDR3 has 13 residues. Germline assignment: CDR1 MNHEY and CDR2 SMNVEV (reference sequence). The CDR3 reads CASIGGPLYEQYF. The CDR3 DNA reads TGTGCCAGCATAGGCGGGCCCCTCTACGAGCAGTACTTC.

This clonotype was observed a few times. The chain uses TRBV25-1 and TRBJ2-7; TRBD1 matches 7 bases. V gave up 2 bases and J gave up 4 bases; unmatched junction bases: 8. This CDR3 region has 15 residues. Germline CDR1 and CDR2: MGHDK and SYGVNS. CDR3 residues: CASSEHTGASYEQYF. DNA of the CDR3: TGTGCCAGCAGTGAACATACAGGGGCTTCTTACGAGCAGTACTTC.

The genes are TRBV9 and TRBJ2-1, with D perhaps matching TRBD1 or TRBD2 (5 bases each). The CDR3 has 16 amino acids. Germline V gives CDR1 SGDLS, CDR2 YYNGEE. The V end was cut by 1 base, the J end by 7 bases, with 18 bases between. The CDR3 coding sequence is TGTGCCAGCAGCGTAACCGGGACCTCCTGGGGGAATGAGCAGTTCTTC. This translates into CASSVTGTSWGNEQFF.

The CDR3 region has the DNA TGTGCCAGCAGTGCCCGGGACAGGGCTGTTAATTCACCCCTCCACTTT. Amino acids: CASSARDRAVNSPLHF. V and J are TRBV25-1 and TRBJ1-6; 9 bases are shared with TRBD1. The CDR3 is 16 amino acids. J lost 6 bases, V lost 4 bases, and 7 bases had no gene match. Germline CDR1 MGHDK, CDR2 SYGVNS.

The V and J genes are TRBV20-1 and TRBJ2-5, with TRBD2 identical over 8 bases. J was trimmed by 11 bases and V by 3 bases; bases with no gene match: 26. CDR1 is DFQATT and CDR2 is SNEGSKA in the germline V gene (reference sequence). The CDR3 covers 18 residues. The CDR3 protein is CSARALAGSESTYNEQYF. CDR3 nucleotides: TGCAGTGCTAGGGCCTTAGCGGGATCGGAATCCACCTACAATGAGCAGTACTTC.

In its sample, this clonotype was seen a few times. The CDR3 region is CASSWDYQETQYF. The CDR3 nucleotides read TGTGCCAGCAGTTGGGACTACCAAGAGACCCAGTACTTC. The chain recombines TRBV6-2 or TRBV6-3 with TRBJ2-5, with D perhaps TRBD2 (6 bases). The CDR3 consists of 13 residues. Trimming left V 4 bases short and J 0 bases short, with 6 bases between. Germline V CDR1 and CDR2: MNHEY, SVGEGT.

The chain couples TRBV7-2 to TRBJ2-5; 12 bases map to TRBD2. The CDR3 covers 17 residues. The J segment lost 2 bases and the V segment lost 4 bases, leaving 8 bases of the junction unmatched. The germline V gene encodes CDR1 SGHTA and CDR2 FQGNSA. CDR3 nucleotide sequence: TGTGCCAGCAGCTACGGACTAGCGGGGTCCCATCAAGAGACCCAGTACTTC. Translating it yields CASSYGLAGSHQETQYF.

This clonotype has only a few counts. J is TRBJ2-7 and V is TRBV20-1, with TRBD1 matching over 8 bases. The CDR3 has 12 residues. Germline V lookup: CDR1 DFQATT, CDR2 SNEGSKA (reference sequence). J gave up 5 bases and V 8 bases, and 8 bases lay outside the gene matches. CDR3 residues: CSIDRGANEQYF. The DNA of the CDR3 is TGCAGTATAGACAGGGGCGCCAACGAGCAGTACTTC.

The chain has TRBV12-3 or TRBV12-4 and TRBJ2-3; D may match TRBD1 or TRBD2 (5 bases each). Trimming cost V 6 bases and J 5 bases, with 12 bases left between them. The CDR3 is 13 amino acids. The CDR3 sequence: CASSNSGGDTQYF. CDR3 in DNA: TGTGCCAGCAGCAACTCTGGGGGAGATACGCAGTATTTT.

The chain employs TRBV28 and TRBJ2-4, with D possibly matching TRBD2 (7 bases). V was cut by 7 bases and J by 14 bases, with 24 bases left in between. Germline V CDR1 and CDR2: MDHEN, SYDVKM. The CDR3 has 14 residues. The CDR3: CASTPGGGPRKKYF. The CDR3 DNA follows: TGTGCCAGCACTCCCGGCGGGGGCCCAAGGAAAAAGTACTTC. Complete variable domain (other parts from reference TRBV28 and TRBJ2-4): DVKVTQSSRYLVKRTGEKVFLECVQDMDHENMFWYRQDPGLGLRLIYFSYDVKMKEKGDIPEGYSVSREKKERFSLILESASTNQTSMYLCASTPGGGPRKKYFGAGTRLSVL.

V and J are TRBV7-2 and TRBJ2-3; TRBD1 aligns across 7 bases. Per germline, CDR1 SGHTA and CDR2 FQGNSA. CDR3 length: 18 residues. J lost 1 base, V lost 4 bases, and 14 bases had no gene match. CDR3 nucleotide sequence: TGTGCCAGCAGCTCAACCCGCAGGGGGATTAGGGGCACAGATACGCAGTATTTT. This gives the protein CASSSTRRGIRGTDTQYF.

About this clonotype: A junction end diverges from the germline sequence, so it may reflect a read error. The chain is built from TRBV12-3 or TRBV12-4 and TRBJ1-1, with TRBD1 as a possible D gene (6 bases). This CDR3 region has 15 residues. The CDR3, as DNA: TGTGCCAGCAGCCCGGCGGCAGGGGCGGTCACTAAAGCTTTCTTT. Amino acids: CASSPAAGAVTKAFF.

This clonotype was seen more than once but under ten times. The CDR3 DNA reads as TGTGCCAGCAGCTCCGGGACAGGGTATCGTTGGGACATTCAGTACTTC. As protein: CASSSGTGYRWDIQYF. V gene TRBV7-2 combines with J gene TRBJ2-4; TRBD1 agrees at 9 bases. After removal of 4 bases from V and 8 bases from J, the junction contained 12 bases not matched to a gene. CDR1 SGHTA and CDR2 FQGNSA come from the germline V gene. This CDR3 has 16 residues.

The rearrangement links TRBV6-5 to TRBJ2-1, with D possibly being TRBD1 or TRBD2 (5 bases each). The CDR3 sequence is 15 residues long. Per the germline V gene, CDR1 is MNHEY and CDR2 is SVGAGI. V was shortened by 2 bases and J by 2 bases, with 10 bases between the two germline ends. Here the CDR3 DNA reads TGTGCCAGCAGTTACGGGGGATTGACCTACAATGAGCAGTTCTTC. It yields the protein CASSYGGLTYNEQFF.

For this clonotype: Being one base from a much bigger clone, this may be a read error. The gene calls are TRBV28 and TRBJ2-4, with 11 bases that match TRBD1. TRBJ2-7 matches the DNA end more closely, so the J call is doubtful. This CDR3 has 15 residues. Germline V lookup: CDR1 MDHEN, CDR2 SYDVKM. The DNA for the CDR3 is TGTGCCAGCAGTTCCCTGGGACAGGGGGCCTACGAGCAGTACTTC. Translated, it gives CASSSLGQGAYEQYF.

This sequence joins TRBV6-5 and TRBJ2-7; D uncertain. CDR3 length: 14 residues. In germline, CDR1 is MNHEY, CDR2 SVGAGI. V was trimmed by 6 bases and J by 0 bases, leaving 12 bases between them. The CDR3 region is CASSRWWSSYEQYF. CDR3 DNA: TGTGCCAGCAGCCGTTGGTGGAGCTCCTACGAGCAGTACTTC.

The chain joins TRBV27 to TRBJ2-1, with D unresolved. From germline, CDR1 is MNHEY and CDR2 SMNVEV (reference sequence). This CDR3 region has 13 residues. Trimming took 6 bases from V and 5 from J, leaving 11 bases between them. The CDR3 region has the DNA TGTGCCAGCAGCCTATGGTCAAACAATGAGCAGTTCTTC. Translating gives CASSLWSNNEQFF.

CDR3 region: CASRLLGNTQYF. The CDR3 DNA follows: TGTGCCAGCAGGTTACTGGGCAATACGCAGTATTTT. V is TRBV27 and J is TRBJ2-3; no clear D. V lost 6 bases and J 7 bases, leaving 11 bases between the germline ends. Germline V gene sequence: CDR1 MNHEY, CDR2 SMNVEV (reference sequence). The CDR3 consists of 12 residues.

The rearrangement uses TRBV6-2 or TRBV6-3 and TRBJ1-4; 7 bases line up with TRBD1. Germline lookup yields CDR1 MNHEY and CDR2 SVGEGT. The V segment lost 2 bases and the J segment 0 bases; nucleotides outside the gene matches: 3. The CDR3 has 16 amino acids. The CDR3, as DNA: TGTGCCAGCAGTTACCCCGGGACAGCAACTAATGAAAAACTGTTTTTT. The encoded protein is CASSYPGTATNEKLFF.